A selection of T cell receptor beta chains follows, all from one sample in a study of cytomegalovirus exposure and HLA in healthy donors. Produced via immunoSEQ multiplex PCR; TCRdb's table is partial and in-frame only. The data show tens of thousands of clones, approximately 84% seen once. Sequenced: PBMCs. The source is a girl aged 2 to 10 in good health and CMV-seropositive. CDR3s include the opening cysteine and the closing phenylalanine or tryptophan. A D gene is named only where the DNA matches it firmly.

TRBJ2-7,TRBV7-8,-,TGTGCCAGCAGCCCGGGGACTTCCTCCGAGCAGTACTTC,CASSPGTSSEQYF
TRBJ1-2,TRBV6-5,TRBD1,TGTGCCAGCAGTTGGGAATCAGACAGGGGAGGTTATGGCTACACCTTC,CASSWESDRGGYGYTF
TRBJ1-4,TRBV9,TRBD1,TGTGCCAGCAGCGCCTCAACAGGGGACGTTAATGAAAAACTGTTTTTT,CASSASTGDVNEKLFF
TRBJ2-7,TRBV5-1,-,TGCGCCAGCAGCTTGGCTGAGCTTATACAGGACGAGCAGTACTTC,CASSLAELIQDEQYF
TRBJ1-5,TRBV28,TRBD1,TGTGCCGGGGGGAACAGGGGAGGAGGTGGCCAGCCCCAGCATTTT,CAGGNRGGGGQPQHF
TRBJ1-5,TRBV15,TRBD1,TGTGCCACCAGCAGGGACAGGGAAAGGAATCAGCCCCAGCATTTT,CATSRDRERNQPQHF
TRBJ1-5,TRBV28,-,TGTGCCAGCGCGGGGATTCGCAATCAGCCCCAGCATTTT,CASAGIRNQPQHF
TRBJ1-2,TRBV7-2,TRBD1,TGTGCCAGCAGCTCCCGATCGGGACAGGGTAGCTATGGCTACACCTTC,CASSSRSGQGSYGYTF
TRBJ1-4,TRBV27,TRBD1,TGTGCCAGCAGTGCGCAGGGGGTGGAAAAACTGTTTTTT,CASSAQGVEKLFF
TRBJ2-7,TRBV4-2,-,TGTGCCAGCAGCCAACTGGACAGTCTCTACGAGCAGTACTTC,CASSQLDSLYEQYF
TRBJ1-3,TRBV5-1,-,TGCGCCAGCAGCTTGGGACAGACCACCTTTTTCGGAAACACCATATATTTT,CASSLGQTTFFGNTIYF
TRBJ2-1,TRBV10-3,TRBD2,TGTGCCATCACCCAGGGACTAGCGGGATGGAATGAGCAGTTCTTC,CAITQGLAGWNEQFF
TRBJ2-7,TRBV6-1,-,TGTGCCAGCAGGGGGGGATTGAGCTCCTACGAGCAGTACTTC,CASRGGLSSYEQYF
TRBJ2-1,TRBV27,-,TGTGCCAGCAGTTTATTGCTCGCGAGCTCCTACAATGAGCAGTTCTTC,CASSLLLASSYNEQFF
TRBJ2-4,TRBV25-1,-,TGTGCCAGCAGCCCTACCGGGACTCCAGGAAACATTCAGTACTTC,CASSPTGTPGNIQYF
TRBJ2-3,TRBV10-2,-,TGCGCCAGCACGCCAAGCGGGTACACAGATACGCAGTATTTT,CASTPSGYTDTQYF